The T cell receptor (beta chain) described here comes from a study of prognosis after radiotherapy for stage I lung cancer. Study-wide context: Distant metastases arose in a handful of patients, median approximately 7 months post-radiotherapy; around 15 had no significant progression.

Findings of the study overall: After stereotactic body radiation therapy, patients with later distant metastases showed lower Shannon entropy.

Regarding this clonotype: The target antigen is unknown.

The germline gives CDR1 DFQATT, CDR2 SNEGSKA (reference sequence). The V end was cut by 4 bases, the J end by 2 bases, with 15 bases between. This CDR3 region has 14 residues. Multiplex PCR, run in two rounds, amplified TCR beta CDR3 from genomic DNA. Round one of PCR was performed, and it used primers specific to each TRBV and TRBJ gene. TCRdb fed the multiplex PCR reads into MiXCR, producing one record per CDR3 protein. Of roughly 12,000 distinct CDR3 sequences in the sample, 35% are singletons; the top ten hold roughly 50%. This clonotype was obtained from a donor aged 50 or older with non-small cell lung cancer. The material sequenced was PBMCs, taken before or after stereotactic body radiation therapy (not recorded which). This rearrangement joins TRBV20-1 to TRBJ2-7, with TRBD2 as a possible D gene (6 bases). The DNA of the CDR3 is TGCAGTGCTAAATATTTCGGGGGAACCTACGAGCAGTACTTC. Translating gives CSAKYFGGTYEQYF.